These 31 T cell receptor beta chains share one sample of origin, sequenced in a study of CD8+CD57+ T cells in acquired aplastic anemia. Genomic DNA templated the TCR beta VDJ and CDR3 profiling. Via MiXCR, TCRdb re-called the reads, giving one row per CDR3 protein. This sample has about 180,000 distinct CDR3 sequences, with 35% to 50% found just once. Sequencing was done on a sample of sorted CD4+, CD8+, or CD8+CD57+ T cells (not recorded which) from PBMCs. The receptors derive from a human donor in good health.

This clonotype occurred many times. This sequence joins TRBV20-1 and TRBJ1-2; D is ambiguous. The V gene lost 0 bases and the J gene lost 5 bases, with 13 bases spanning the gap. Germline V CDR1 and CDR2: DFQATT, SNEGSKA (reference sequence). This CDR3 is 14 amino acids long. CDR3 in amino acids: CSARDLLKSYGYTF. CDR3 DNA: TGCAGTGCTAGAGATCTGTTGAAGAGTTATGGCTACACCTTC.

This clonotype has more than one count but fewer than ten. The chain recombines TRBV15 with TRBJ2-7, with D possibly called TRBD1 or TRBD2 (5 bases each). The germline V and J ends were trimmed by 1 base and 0 bases, with 10 bases remaining between them. The length of the CDR3 is 15 residues. In germline, CDR1 is LNHNV, CDR2 YYDKDF (reference sequence). CDR3 nucleotide sequence: TGTGCCACCAGCAGAGCCAAGGGGAGCTCCTACGAGCAGTACTTC. The encoded protein is CATSRAKGSSYEQYF.

The genes are TRBV10-3 and TRBJ1-5, with no clear D. V lost 2 bases, J lost 3 bases, and 14 bases lay in between. The V gene's germline CDR1 is ENHRY and CDR2 SYGVKD. The CDR3 is 16 amino acids. The CDR3 DNA reads TGTGCCATCAGTGAGACGGACGGCCAAATCAATCAGCCCCAGCATTTT. Its protein product is CAISETDGQINQPQHF.

As to this clonotype: A much more abundant neighbour one base away suggests this may be a read error. Here the CDR3 DNA reads TGTGCCAGCAGTAACCGACAGGCAGACTTATATGGCTACACCTTC. Amino acid sequence: CASSNRQADLYGYTF. This chain links TRBV6-5 with TRBJ1-2, with D tentatively TRBD1 (6 bases). CDR1 MNHEY and CDR2 SVGAGI come from the germline V gene. The CDR3 spans 15 residues. The V gene lost 5 bases and the J gene lost 5 bases, with 18 bases spanning the gap.

This clonotype was seen repeatedly, ten times or more. The rearrangement joins TRBV3-1 to TRBJ2-7, with D unclear. V lost 2 bases and J lost 4, with 6 bases in between. The CDR3 length is 12 residues. Germline V CDR1 and CDR2: LGHDT, YNNKEL (reference sequence). The DNA for the CDR3 is TGTGCCAGCAGCCAACGGAGTTACGAGCAGTACTTC. It specifies CASSQRSYEQYF.

The rearrangement joins TRBV7-2 to TRBJ1-4; D ambiguous. The germline V gene encodes CDR1 SGHTA and CDR2 FQGNSA. V lost 2 bases, J lost 8 bases, and 6 bases lay in between. The CDR3 sequence is 12 residues long. Here the CDR3 DNA reads TGTGCCAGCAGCTTACACCGCGAAAAACTGTTTTTT. This gives the protein CASSLHREKLFF. The full variable domain, rest sourced from reference TRBV7-2 and TRBJ1-4, is GAGVSQSPSNKVTEKGKDVELRCDPISGHTALYWYRQSLGQGLEFLIYFQGNSAPDKSGLPSDRFSAERTGGSVSTLTIQRTQQEDSAVYLCASSLHREKLFFGSGTQLSVL.

The chain is built from TRBV11-1 and TRBJ2-5; D perhaps matches TRBD1 (7 bases). CDR3 length: 15 amino acids. V lost 2 bases, J lost 1 base, and 11 bases lay in between. CDR1 and CDR2 from the germline V gene are SGHAT and FQDESV (reference sequence). CDR3 sequence (DNA): TGTGCCAGCAGCTTACGACAGGGACTCCAAGAGACCCAGTACTTC. It is translated as CASSLRQGLQETQYF.

Concerning this clonotype itself: Given a much more abundant clone one base away, this may be a read error. This CDR3 fails to terminate in the conserved phenylalanine or tryptophan, so it likely reflects a read error. The J gene is TRBJ2-1, the V gene TRBV6-1, with 14 bases matching TRBD2. CDR1 is MNHNS, CDR2 SASEGT, per germline. The ends lost 6 bases at V and 6 bases at J; junction bases unmatched: 4. The CDR3 is 15 amino acids. CDR3 protein: CASSLGLAGANEQFL. The CDR3 DNA is TGTGCCAGCAGCCTGGGACTAGCGGGAGCCAATGAGCAGTTCCTC.

This clonotype has a count of ten or more. This chain joins TRBV5-1 and TRBJ2-6; D call uncertain. Trimming removed 0 bases at V and 0 bases at J, with 10 bases between. The V gene's germline CDR1 is SGHRS and CDR2 YFSETQ. This CDR3 has 17 residues. CDR3 amino acids: CASSLGIGRSGANVLTF. The CDR3 DNA reads TGCGCCAGCAGCTTGGGAATAGGTCGCTCTGGGGCCAACGTCCTGACTTTC.

This clonotype has a count of ten or more. The CDR3 DNA follows: TGTGCCAGCAGTGAATCCTGGGGGACTAGCGACTCCTACGAGCAGTACTTC. Its protein is CASSESWGTSDSYEQYF. The V gene is TRBV6-1, the J gene TRBJ2-7, with TRBD2 matching over 10 bases. CDR1 and CDR2 (germline): MNHNS, SASEGT. The CDR3 is 17 amino acids. Losses at the gene ends were 2 bases for V and 0 bases for J; bases not matched to a gene: 7.

The sample holds many counts of this clonotype. The rearrangement links TRBV27 to TRBJ1-2; no clear D gene. V lost 2 bases, J lost 4 bases, and 11 bases lay in between. Germline V lookup: CDR1 MNHEY, CDR2 SMNVEV (reference sequence). There are 14 residues in the CDR3. The CDR3 spells CASSLKWTAYGYTF. The DNA of the CDR3 is TGTGCCAGCAGTTTAAAATGGACGGCCTATGGCTACACCTTC.

This clonotype showed up many times. The V and J genes are TRBV6-1 and TRBJ2-7; TRBD1 agrees at 9 bases. Germline-derived CDR1 and CDR2 are MNHNS and SASEGT. CDR3 length: 14 residues. With V trimmed by 7 bases and J by 3 bases, 7 bases remained unmatched. CDR3: CASNWTGEGYEQYF. The CDR3 DNA follows: TGTGCCAGCAATTGGACAGGGGAGGGCTACGAGCAGTACTTC.

The J gene is TRBJ1-4, the V gene TRBV11-2; D not resolved. CDR3 length: 17 residues. Germline lookup yields CDR1 SGHAT and CDR2 FQNNGV. Trimming shortened V by 0 bases and J by 0 bases, and 11 bases separated the two germline ends. The CDR3 sequence is CASSLDAAIATNEKLFF. The CDR3 DNA reads as TGTGCCAGCAGCTTAGATGCAGCTATTGCAACTAATGAAAAACTGTTTTTT.

V gene TRBV7-8 combines with J gene TRBJ2-7, with D perhaps matching TRBD1 (5 bases). CDR1 SGHVS and CDR2 FQNEAQ come from the germline V gene. This CDR3 has 12 amino acids. The germline V and J ends were trimmed by 0 bases and 8 bases, with 8 bases remaining between them. In nucleotides, the CDR3 is TGTGCCAGCAGCTTAGCCGACAGAAAGCAGTACTTC. Residues: CASSLADRKQYF.

The chain recombines TRBV9 with TRBJ2-1; maybe TRBD2 (6 bases). Germline V lookup: CDR1 SGDLS, CDR2 YYNGEE. The CDR3 is made up of 14 amino acids. The V gene lost 3 bases and the J gene lost 6 bases, with 13 bases spanning the gap. The CDR3 reads CASSDPRRVNEQFF. The CDR3 DNA reads as TGTGCCAGCAGCGATCCTAGGAGGGTCAATGAGCAGTTCTTC. The full variable domain, completed using reference TRBV9 and TRBJ2-1, is DSGVTQTPKHLITATGQRVTLRCSPRSGDLSVYWYQQSLDQGLQFLIQYYNGEERAKGNILERFSAQQFPDLHSELNLSSLELGDSALYFCASSDPRRVNEQFFGPGTRLTVL.

The chain employs TRBV11-2 and TRBJ2-1, with 9 bases lining up with TRBD2. This CDR3 is 15 amino acids long. V shed 4 bases, J shed 10 bases, and the junction held 11 bases outside the gene matches. The V gene's germline CDR1 is SGHAT and CDR2 FQNNGV. CDR3 residues: CASSWGREGLREQFF. The CDR3 DNA reads as TGTGCCAGCAGCTGGGGGCGGGAGGGCCTTAGGGAGCAGTTCTTC.

This clonotype was seen at least ten times. The CDR3 DNA is TGTGCCAGTACCAATTATCTTCGGTACCGGGACAGCTATCAGCCCCAGCATTTT. This encodes CASTNYLRYRDSYQPQHF. The V and J genes are TRBV19 and TRBJ1-5; TRBD1 aligns across 7 bases. After removal of 7 bases from V and 5 bases from J, the junction contained 20 bases not matched to a gene. The CDR3 sequence is 18 residues long. Germline V gene lookup returns CDR1 LNHDA and CDR2 SQIVND (reference sequence).

This sequence joins TRBV27 and TRBJ2-7; 10 bases are shared with TRBD2. CDR1 is MNHEY, CDR2 SMNVEV, per germline (reference sequence). The CDR3 has 16 residues. The ends lost 5 bases at V and 6 bases at J; junction bases unmatched: 13. This CDR3 is CASSPRQLAGVTEQYF. Here the CDR3 DNA reads TGTGCCAGCAGTCCAAGACAGCTAGCGGGAGTCACCGAGCAGTACTTC.

The CDR3 DNA follows: TGTGCCATCAGTGAGTTACTAGCGGATACGCAGTATTTT. Translation gives CAISELLADTQYF. The V call is TRBV10-3, the J call TRBJ2-3; TRBD2 matches at 7 bases. Per germline, CDR1 ENHRY and CDR2 SYGVKD. The CDR3 totals 13 residues. With 1 base clipped from V and 6 bases from J, the junction kept 1 base outside the gene matches.

V and J are TRBV29-1 and TRBJ2-1; perhaps TRBD2 as D (6 bases). Germline V gives CDR1 SQVTM, CDR2 ANQGSEA. V lost 2 bases and J 7 bases, leaving 21 bases between the germline ends. The CDR3 is 16 amino acids. CDR3 residues: CSVELRGAVVRNEQFF. CDR3 DNA: TGCAGCGTTGAACTACGCGGGGCGGTGGTACGTAATGAGCAGTTCTTC.

This clonotype turned up a few times. The gene calls are TRBV28 and TRBJ1-4; TRBD1 matches at 9 bases. The CDR3 extends over 15 amino acids. CDR1 and CDR2 (germline): MDHEN, SYDVKM. J was trimmed by 4 bases and V by 5 bases; bases with no gene match: 5. The CDR3 coding sequence is TGTGCCAGCAGTGTACAGGGGGCTAATAATGAAAAACTGTTTTTT. Its translation: CASSVQGANNEKLFF.

The chain uses TRBV10-1 and TRBJ2-7; D is unclear. Trimming took off 3 bases at V and 9 bases at J, with 12 bases between the two ends. The CDR3 loop spans 12 amino acids. Germline CDR1 reads WNHNN; CDR2 reads SYGVQD (reference sequence). DNA of the CDR3: TGCGCCAGCAGTGAAGGCTCTACTTTGCAGTACTTC. Its translation is CASSEGSTLQYF.

The chain uses TRBV20-1 and TRBJ2-7, with 7 nucleotides matching TRBD2. The closer fit of TRBJ2-4 to the DNA end suggests the J call may be wrong. The CDR3 is 12 residues long. Germline V gene lookup returns CDR1 DFQATT and CDR2 SNEGSKA (reference sequence). This CDR3 is CSARWGGNIQYF. CDR3 coding DNA: TGCAGTGCTAGATGGGGGGGAAACATTCAGTACTTC.

The V call is TRBV25-1, the J call TRBJ2-7, with 7 bases lining up with TRBD2. The CDR3 loop spans 15 amino acids. Germline-derived CDR1 and CDR2 are MGHDK and SYGVNS. The junction had 7 bases not matched to a gene; V was cut back by 3 bases and J by 2 bases. The CDR3 sequence: CASSDGREGTYEQYF. The CDR3 DNA reads TGTGCCAGCAGTGATGGGAGGGAGGGGACCTACGAGCAGTACTTC.

This chain uses TRBV7-8 with TRBJ2-7; D might be TRBD1 (5 bases). Germline CDR1 is SGHVS and CDR2 is FQNEAQ. The germline V and J ends were trimmed by 1 base and 4 bases, with 11 bases remaining between them. CDR3 length: 14 residues. DNA of the CDR3: TGTGCCAGCAGCTTAGGATCAGGGCGGTACGAGCAGTACTTC. It encodes CASSLGSGRYEQYF.

This clonotype was picked up many times. This chain links TRBV12-3 or TRBV12-4 with TRBJ1-4; D is unresolved. The CDR3 extends over 14 amino acids. Between the trimmed V and J ends, which lost 6 bases and 1 base, there was a span of 9 bases. CDR3 in amino acids: CASRATETNEKLFF. The DNA for the CDR3 is TGTGCCAGCAGGGCTACAGAAACTAATGAAAAACTGTTTTTT.

The chain links TRBV18 to TRBJ1-1, with 9 bases lining up with TRBD1. The CDR3 has 18 amino acids. Trimming took 1 base from V and 0 from J; bases not matched to a gene: 9. The germline V gene encodes CDR1 KGHSH and CDR2 LQKENI. The CDR3 sequence is CASSPRGQGTAMNTEAFF. In DNA, the CDR3 is TGTGCCAGCTCACCACGAGGACAGGGGACAGCGATGAACACTGAAGCTTTCTTT. Full variable domain (rest looked up from reference TRBV18 and TRBJ1-1): NAGVMQNPRHLVRRRGQEARLRCSPMKGHSHVYWYRQLPEEGLKFMVYLQKENIIDESGMPKERFSAEFPKEGPSILRIQQVVRGDSAAYFCASSPRGQGTAMNTEAFFGQGTRLTVV.

This clonotype was counted only a few times. This chain uses TRBV28 with TRBJ1-6, with TRBD1 matching 8 bases. V shed 7 bases, J shed 1 base, and the junction held 6 bases outside the gene matches. Germline V gene sequence: CDR1 MDHEN, CDR2 SYDVKM. The CDR3 has 16 amino acids. The CDR3 reads CASKTGAWSYNSPLHF. The CDR3 DNA follows: TGTGCCAGCAAGACAGGGGCCTGGTCCTATAATTCACCCCTCCACTTT.

This clonotype came up many times. V gene TRBV2 combines with J gene TRBJ1-2; no reliable D call. V dropped 8 bases and J dropped 5 bases, with 18 bases sitting between them. This CDR3 has 14 amino acids. CDR1 is SNHLY and CDR2 is FYNNEI in the germline V gene. Here the CDR3 reads CASGSAMSSYGYTF. CDR3 in DNA: TGTGCCAGCGGGTCCGCCATGTCTAGTTATGGCTACACCTTC.

This sequence joins TRBV5-6 and TRBJ2-7, with D unclear. Germline assignment: CDR1 SGHDT and CDR2 YYEEEE. The CDR3 is 15 amino acids. Trimming removed 2 bases from V and 3 bases from J, with 15 bases in between. DNA for the CDR3: TGTGCCAGCAGCTTATGGGGTAACCCCTTCTACGAGCAGTACTTC. Translation: CASSLWGNPFYEQYF.

Concerning this clonotype: No conserved phenylalanine or tryptophan ends this CDR3, so it is likely a read error. The chain carries TRBV11-1 and TRBJ2-7; the match to TRBD2 covers 8 bases. The CDR3 is 14 amino acids. CDR1 SGHAT and CDR2 FQDESV come from the germline V gene (reference sequence). CDR3 nucleotide sequence: TGTGCCAGCAGCCCGTTAGCGGGAACCTACGGGCAGTACCTC. Residues: CASSPLAGTYGQYL.